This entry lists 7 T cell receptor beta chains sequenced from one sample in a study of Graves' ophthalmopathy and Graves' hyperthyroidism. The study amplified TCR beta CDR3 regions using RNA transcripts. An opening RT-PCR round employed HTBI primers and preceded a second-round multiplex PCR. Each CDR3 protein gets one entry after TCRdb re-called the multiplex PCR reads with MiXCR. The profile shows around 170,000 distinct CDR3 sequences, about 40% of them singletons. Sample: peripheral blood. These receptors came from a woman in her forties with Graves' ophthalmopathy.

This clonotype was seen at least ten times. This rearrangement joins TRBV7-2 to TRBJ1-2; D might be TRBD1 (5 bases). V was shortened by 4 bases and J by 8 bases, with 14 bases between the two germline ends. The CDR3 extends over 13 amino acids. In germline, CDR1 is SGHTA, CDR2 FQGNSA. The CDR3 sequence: CASSSTGTKGYTF. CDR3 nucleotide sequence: TGTGCCAGCAGCTCCACAGGAACAAAGGGCTACACCTTC.

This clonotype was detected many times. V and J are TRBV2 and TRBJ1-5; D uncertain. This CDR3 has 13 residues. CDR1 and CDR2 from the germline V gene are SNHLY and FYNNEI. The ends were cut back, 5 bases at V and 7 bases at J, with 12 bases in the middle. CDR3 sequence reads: CASSRGINQPQHF. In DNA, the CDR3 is TGTGCCAGCAGTCGGGGAATCAACCAGCCCCAGCATTTT.

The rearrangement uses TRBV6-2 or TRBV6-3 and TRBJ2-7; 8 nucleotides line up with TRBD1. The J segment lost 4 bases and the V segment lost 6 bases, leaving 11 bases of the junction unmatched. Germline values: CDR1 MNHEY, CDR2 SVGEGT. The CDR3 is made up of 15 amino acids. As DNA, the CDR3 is TGTGCCAGCAGCCCCGGCGGACAGGGTGTGTACGAGCAGTACTTC. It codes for CASSPGGQGVYEQYF.

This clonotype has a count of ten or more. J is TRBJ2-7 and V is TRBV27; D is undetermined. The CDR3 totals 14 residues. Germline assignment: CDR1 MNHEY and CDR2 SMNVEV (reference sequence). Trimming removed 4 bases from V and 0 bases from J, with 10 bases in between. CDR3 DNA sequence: TGTGCCAGCAGTTCCCAGCTAAGCTCCTACGAGCAGTACTTC. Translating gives CASSSQLSSYEQYF.

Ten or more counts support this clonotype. The CDR3 is CASSYSFTGPNYGYTF. CDR3 coding DNA: TGTGCCAGCAGTTACTCGTTCACCGGACCTAACTATGGCTACACCTTC. The rearrangement joins TRBV6-5 to TRBJ1-2; no clear D gene. The CDR3 is 16 amino acids. Germline CDR1 is MNHEY and CDR2 is SVGAGI. V was clipped by 0 bases and J by 0 bases, with 11 bases between them.

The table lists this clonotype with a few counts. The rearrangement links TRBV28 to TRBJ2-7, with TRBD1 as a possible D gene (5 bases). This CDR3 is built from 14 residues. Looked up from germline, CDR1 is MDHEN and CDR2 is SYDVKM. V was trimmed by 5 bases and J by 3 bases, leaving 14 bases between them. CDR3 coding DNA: TGTGCCAGCAGTGCCGACAGCCTGCGCTACGAGCAGTACTTC. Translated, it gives CASSADSLRYEQYF.

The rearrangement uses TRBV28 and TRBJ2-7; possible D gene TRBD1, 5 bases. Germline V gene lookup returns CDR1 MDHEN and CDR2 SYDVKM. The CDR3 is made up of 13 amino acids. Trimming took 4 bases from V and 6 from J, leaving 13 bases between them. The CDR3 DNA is TGTGCCAGCAGTTCAACAGGACATCCCGAGCAGTACTTC. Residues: CASSSTGHPEQYF.